Presented here are 16 T cell receptor beta chains from one specimen sequenced in a study of Siglec-9 on CD8 T cells in melanoma. Repertoires were generated with immunoSEQ multiplex PCR, while TCRdb's copy carries only in-frame clones and drops some. This sample has about 36,000 clones, with around 82% found just once. The sample taken for sequencing was Siglec-9- CD8+ T cells sorted from blood. All receptors come from a human donor in good health.

The chain employs TRBV19 and TRBJ2-1; D could derive from TRBD1 or TRBD2 (6 bases each). The V gene lost 5 bases and the J gene lost 3 bases, with 14 bases spanning the gap. Germline V gene sequence: CDR1 LNHDA, CDR2 SQIVND (reference sequence). This CDR3 comprises 15 residues. The CDR3 DNA reads TGTGCCAGTAGTTTTAGGAGGGGGAGCTACAATGAGCAGTTCTTC. As protein: CASSFRRGSYNEQFF.

This sequence joins TRBV4-1 and TRBJ2-7, with TRBD2 matching over 8 bases. The CDR3 length is 15 residues. Germline CDR1 is MGHRA and CDR2 is YSYEKL. V lost 8 bases and J lost 7; bases outside the gene matches: 16. This chain's CDR3 is CASSPLAGTIREQYF. CDR3 DNA sequence: TGCGCCAGCTCCCCGCTAGCGGGCACCATAAGGGAGCAGTACTTC.

CDR3 sequence: CASSWGRTSGTGELFF. The CDR3 DNA is TGTGCCAGCAGCTGGGGACGGACCTCGGGCACCGGGGAGCTGTTTTTT. V usage is TRBV5-6 and J usage is TRBJ2-2; either TRBD1 or TRBD2 may fit D (5 bases each). V dropped 3 bases and J dropped 4 bases, with 16 bases sitting between them. Germline V lookup: CDR1 SGHDT, CDR2 YYEEEE. The CDR3 loop spans 16 amino acids.

The CDR3 here is CASSEVRGGDTQYF. In DNA, the CDR3 is TGTGCCAGCAGTGAAGTCAGGGGAGGGGATACGCAGTATTTT. The chain couples TRBV6-1 to TRBJ2-3; possibly TRBD2 for D (7 bases). The CDR3 is made up of 14 amino acids. The germline CDR1 and CDR2 sequences are MNHNS and SASEGT. The V and J ends lost 1 base and 6 bases respectively, with 11 bases between them.

The chain couples TRBV16 to TRBJ2-7; either TRBD1 or TRBD2 may fit D (5 bases each). CDR3 size: 14 residues. V was clipped by 3 bases and J by 2 bases, with 11 bases between them. Germline CDR1 and CDR2: KGHSY and FQNENV. The CDR3 DNA follows: TGTGCCAGCAGCCAGGGGACGGTTACCTACGAGCAGTACTTC. It yields the protein CASSQGTVTYEQYF.

The chain links TRBV6-1 to TRBJ2-7; 9 bases align to TRBD1. From germline, CDR1 is MNHNS and CDR2 SASEGT. V lost 3 bases and J lost 7; bases outside the gene matches: 13. The CDR3 runs 16 residues. The CDR3 DNA reads as TGTGCCAGCAGTGACCTACCGGACAGGGGTCTGAGTGAGCAGTACTTC. It codes for CASSDLPDRGLSEQYF.

The rearrangement links TRBV30 to TRBJ2-7; 10 positions match TRBD2. The V gene end was trimmed by 2 bases and the J gene end by 10 bases; junction bases not matched to a gene: 5. Germline CDR1 is GTSNPN and CDR2 is SVGIG (reference sequence). The CDR3 has 12 amino acids. The CDR3 reads CAWSPSGGVQYF. The CDR3 DNA reads TGTGCCTGGAGTCCTAGCGGGGGAGTCCAGTACTTC.

The rearrangement uses TRBV7-3 and TRBJ2-2; 9 bases are a match to TRBD2. CDR1 is SGHTA and CDR2 is FQGTGA in the germline V gene. J lost 5 bases, V lost 5 bases, and 9 bases had no gene match. The CDR3 totals 16 residues. CDR3 in DNA: TGTGCCAGCAGCCCCCTAGCGGGACTCGGTACCGGGGAGCTGTTTTTT. It is translated as CASSPLAGLGTGELFF.

The chain employs TRBV15 and TRBJ1-1; 10 bases are shared with TRBD1. CDR3 length: 13 amino acids. CDR1 LNHNV and CDR2 YYDKDF come from the germline V gene (reference sequence). V shed 4 bases, J shed 8 bases, and the junction held 4 bases outside the gene matches. The CDR3 sequence: CATSMTGGAEAFF. Here the CDR3 DNA reads TGTGCCACCAGCATGACAGGGGGCGCGGAAGCTTTCTTT.

This chain uses TRBV29-1 with TRBJ2-2; D might be TRBD1 (6 bases). Germline CDR1 and CDR2: SQVTM and ANQGSEA. The CDR3 loop spans 14 amino acids. Trimming shortened V by 6 bases and J by 5 bases, and 16 bases separated the two germline ends. CDR3 region: CSVRQVHSTGELFF. The CDR3 coding sequence is TGCAGCGTGAGACAGGTTCACTCAACCGGGGAGCTGTTTTTT.

The chain uses TRBV7-9 and TRBJ1-3; the match to TRBD1 covers 9 bases. The CDR3 runs 16 residues. Germline V CDR1 and CDR2: SEHNR, FQNEAQ (reference sequence). V lost 5 bases, J lost 1 base, and 6 bases stayed unmatched. For the CDR3, the DNA is TGTGCCAGCAGCCCCCGGGACAGGGAGTCTGGAAACACCATATATTTT. Protein product: CASSPRDRESGNTIYF. Supplemented by reference TRBV7-9 and TRBJ1-3, the full variable domain reads DTGVSQNPRHKITKRGQNVTFRCDPISEHNRLYWYRQTLGQGPEFLTYFQNEAQLEKSRLLSDRFSAERPKGSFSTLEIQRTEQGDSAMYLCASSPRDRESGNTIYFGEGSWLTVV.

The V gene is TRBV11-2, the J gene TRBJ2-1, with D possibly TRBD1 on 5 matching bases. V was trimmed by 1 base and J by 7 bases, leaving 8 bases between them. The CDR3 has 13 amino acids. CDR1 is SGHAT, CDR2 FQNNGV, per germline. The CDR3 DNA reads TGTGCCAGCAGCTTAGCCAGGGTTAATGAGCAGTTCTTC. It is translated as CASSLARVNEQFF. The entire variable domain, with the rest obtained from reference TRBV11-2 and TRBJ2-1, is as follows: EAGVAQSPRYKIIEKRQSVAFWCNPISGHATLYWYQQILGQGPKLLIQFQNNGVVDDSQLPKDRFSAERLKGVDSTLKIQPAKLEDSAVYLCASSLARVNEQFFGPGTRLTVL.

The chain is built from TRBV28 and TRBJ2-5, with 7 bases that match TRBD2. V gave up 5 bases and J gave up 4 bases; unmatched junction bases: 10. Germline values: CDR1 MDHEN, CDR2 SYDVKM. The length of the CDR3 is 15 residues. CDR3 sequence reads: CASSMGGGTLETQYF. The CDR3 DNA reads as TGTGCCAGCAGTATGGGCGGGGGAACCCTAGAGACCCAGTACTTC.

The rearrangement uses TRBV28 and TRBJ2-1; tentative D call: TRBD1 (6 bases). The length of the CDR3 is 16 residues. CDR1 is MDHEN, CDR2 SYDVKM, per germline. The germline V and J ends were trimmed by 5 bases and 2 bases, with 16 bases remaining between them. This CDR3 is CASSPGFGQPYNEQFF. The DNA of the CDR3 is TGTGCCAGCAGTCCTGGGTTTGGACAGCCCTACAATGAGCAGTTCTTC.

The CDR3: CASSHRSTNEKLFF. The CDR3, as DNA: TGTGCCAGCAGTCACAGGTCAACTAATGAAAAACTGTTTTTT. V gene TRBV28 combines with J gene TRBJ1-4; the D gene is possibly TRBD1 (5 bases). The germline V gene encodes CDR1 MDHEN and CDR2 SYDVKM. With 5 bases removed from V and 0 bases from J, the gap between germline ends came to 7 bases. CDR3 length: 14 residues.

V and J are TRBV6-5 and TRBJ1-1; D unresolved. Looked up from germline, CDR1 is MNHEY and CDR2 is SVGAGI. V dropped 8 bases and J dropped 1 base, with 14 bases sitting between them. The CDR3 is made up of 14 amino acids. The CDR3 nucleotides are TGTGCCAGCGGGAAGGCACCGACGAACACTGAAGCTTTCTTT. It encodes CASGKAPTNTEAFF.